The clone carrying this TCR beta chain was detected only once. Its specificity is not known. The sample belongs to a study of shared clonotypes between healthy human individuals. An even split of each subset's genomic DNA across several immunoSEQ plates was performed. Only in-frame clones appear in the TCRdb table, and some are missing; sequencing was by immunoSEQ multiplex PCR. Of about 2 million clones listed, approximately 94% are singletons. Naive CD8 cells lacked CD45RO, underwent positive selection for CCR7 and left out terminally differentiated effector memory CD45RA+ cells. Donors were healthy HIV-negative adults without recently reported acute infections or vaccinations. Study-wide points: It was anticipated that sequencing depth would influence how many clonotypes donors shared. It was only blood that was sampled, and tissue repertoires likely differ.

Germline V lookup: CDR1 MGHRA, CDR2 YSYEKL. This CDR3 is 14 amino acids long. Trimming pared 2 bases from V and 2 bases from J, leaving 8 bases between. The chain employs TRBV4-1 and TRBJ2-3; D ambiguous. The origin of this receptor is a man between 18 and 35 years old in good health. The source material was naive CD8+ T cells sorted from blood. CDR3 residues: CASSQRELTDTQYF. CDR3 coding DNA: TGCGCCAGCAGCCAAAGGGAACTCACAGATACGCAGTATTTT.